Listed below are T cell receptor beta chains from one sample, sequenced in a study of blood T cell repertoires in COVID-19. The table came from immunoSEQ multiplex PCR; TCRdb's copy has only in-frame clones and leaves some out. The sample holds nearly 95,000 clones, 90% seen once. Sequencing used peripheral blood. Every receptor here comes from a human donor with active COVID-19. The donor label of this sample is uncertain. Each CDR3 is given with its conserved first and last residue. The D gene is left open where the match is weak. Rows may omit the clone size; those that give it use once, few, many or a size class.

TRBJ2-1 | - | TRBD2 | TRBV19 | TGTGCCAGTAGTATAGCGTCGGGACTAGCGGGGGGAGATCCCTACAATGAGCAGTTCTTC | CASSIASGLAGGDPYNEQFF
TRBJ2-1 | - | - | TRBV9 | TGTGCCAGCAGCCAAACTCTAGCAGCCGAGCAGTTCTTC | CASSQTLAAEQFF
TRBJ1-2 | - | TRBD1 | TRBV27 | TGTGCCAGCAGTTCTCCAGGGGGCTCGGGCTACACCTTC | CASSSPGGSGYTF
TRBJ2-7 | - | TRBD1 | TRBV27 | TGTGCCAGCAGTTTAGCAGGGGGCGCGTACGAGCAGTACTTC | CASSLAGGAYEQYF
TRBJ2-7 | once | - | TRBV9 | TGTGCCAGCAGCGTAGACCAGGGCTACGAGCAGTACTTC | CASSVDQGYEQYF
TRBJ2-1 | once | TRBD2 | TRBV7-9 | TGTGCCAGCAGCTCGCTGGGGTTAGCGGGGGGGCGTCGCTACAATGAGCAGTTCTTC | CASSSLGLAGGRRYNEQFF
TRBJ1-1 | - | - | TRBV19 | TGTGCCAGTAGTATTGTCAGGGGAGTGGCTTTCTTT | CASSIVRGVAFF
TRBJ2-3 | few | - | TRBV19 | TGTGCCAGTAGTGATCGATCGGGAGATACGCAGTATTTT | CASSDRSGDTQYF
TRBJ2-1 | - | - | TRBV25-1 | TGTGCCAGCAGTGAACTGGGGGCAGGGAATGAGCAGTTCTTC | CASSELGAGNEQFF
TRBJ1-2 | - | - | TRBV5-4 | TGTGCCAGCAGCTTGGGCGTCCTCTACACCTTC | CASSLGVLYTF
TRBJ2-7 | - | - | TRBV29-1 | TGCAGCGTGAGCCAATCCGCACAGGGACGGCGGGAGCAGTACTTC | CSVSQSAQGRREQYF
TRBJ2-1 | - | - | TRBV6-6 | TGTGCCAGCAGTTACGACCGGGGGGCCGCGGATGAGCAGTTCTTC | CASSYDRGAADEQFF
TRBJ2-7 | - | - | TRBV5-1 | TGCGCCAGCAGCTCCTACAGGGCTGGCGACTACGAGCAGTACTTC | CASSSYRAGDYEQYF
TRBJ2-2 | - | - | TRBV18 | TGTGCCAGCTCACCAATTTCCAAGAACACCGGGGAGCTGTTTTTT | CASSPISKNTGELFF
TRBJ1-4 | once | - | TRBV30 | TGTGCCTGGAGTGTACCGTTAAACACAGGGAAGACTAATGAAAAACTGTTTTTT | CAWSVPLNTGKTNEKLFF
TRBJ2-7 | - | - | TRBV25-1 | TGTGCCAGCAGTGACCTGGGGCGCTCCTACGAGCAGTACTTC | CASSDLGRSYEQYF
TRBJ1-4 | - | TRBD1 | TRBV19 | TGTGCCAGTAGTGCACAGGGGGTTAGTGAAAAACTGTTTTTT | CASSAQGVSEKLFF
TRBJ2-5 | once | TRBD1 | TRBV30 | TGTGCCTGGAAACAGGGGTACCAAGAGACCCAGTACTTC | CAWKQGYQETQYF
TRBJ1-3 | - | - | TRBV6-5 | TGTGCCAGCAGTCGACAGGAATTCTCTGGAAACACCATATATTTT | CASSRQEFSGNTIYF
TRBJ2-3 | - | TRBD1 | TRBV4-3 | TGCGCCAGCAGCCAAGTGCAGGGGGCGGGTGCAGATACGCAGTATTTT | CASSQVQGAGADTQYF
TRBJ2-2 | - | TRBD2 | TRBV30 | TGTGCCTGGCAAGCGGGGGGGCTCGACACCGGGGAGCTGTTTTTT | CAWQAGGLDTGELFF
TRBJ1-1 | - | - | TRBV7-9 | TGTGCCAGCAGCTCATTAGGAGGGCGGGGGCGTGGGACTGAAGCTTTCTTT | CASSSLGGRGRGTEAFF
TRBJ2-3 | - | - | TRBV7-3 | TGTGCCAGCAGCTTACTTAGCACAGATACGCAGTATTTT | CASSLLSTDTQYF
TRBJ1-3 | - | - | TRBV6-5 | TGTGCCAGCAGTCCGCGAAGAGTCTCTGGAAACACCATATATTTT | CASSPRRVSGNTIYF
TRBJ2-2 | - | - | TRBV24-1 | TGTGCCACCAGTGCCCTGGGGGCAGCGAACACCGGGGAGCTGTTTTTT | CATSALGAANTGELFF